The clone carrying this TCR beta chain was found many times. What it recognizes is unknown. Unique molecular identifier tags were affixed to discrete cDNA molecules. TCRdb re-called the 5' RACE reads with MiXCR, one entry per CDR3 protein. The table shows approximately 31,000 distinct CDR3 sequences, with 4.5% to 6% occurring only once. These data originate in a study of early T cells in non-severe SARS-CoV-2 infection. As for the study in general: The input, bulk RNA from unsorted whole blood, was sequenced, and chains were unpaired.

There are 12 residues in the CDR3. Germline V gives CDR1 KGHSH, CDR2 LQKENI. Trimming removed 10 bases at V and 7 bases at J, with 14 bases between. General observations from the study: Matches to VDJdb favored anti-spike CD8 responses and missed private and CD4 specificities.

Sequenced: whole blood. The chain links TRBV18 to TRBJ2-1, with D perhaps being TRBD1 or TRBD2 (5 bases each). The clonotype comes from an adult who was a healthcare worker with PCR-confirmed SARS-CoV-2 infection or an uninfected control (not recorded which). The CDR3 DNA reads TGTGCCACAGGGCCTAGACTAAATGAGCAGTTCTTC. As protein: CATGPRLNEQFF. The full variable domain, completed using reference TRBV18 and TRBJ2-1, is NAGVMQNPRHLVRRRGQEARLRCSPMKGHSHVYWYRQLPEEGLKFMVYLQKENIIDESGMPKERFSAEFPKEGPSILRIQQVVRGDSAAYFCATGPRLNEQFFGPGTRLTVL.